Presented here are 14 T cell receptor beta chains from one specimen sequenced in a study of memory CD4+ T cells and cytomegalovirus serostatus. Single viable CD3+CD4+CD8-CD45RO+ cells were sorted as the memory CD4+ T cells. Sequenced by immunoSEQ multiplex PCR; TCRdb stores in-frame clones only, minus some. The sample includes 50,000 to 60,000 clones, around four fifths of them seen just once. The sequenced sample was memory CD4+ T cells from blood. The receptor set was obtained from an adult in good health and CMV-seropositive.

V usage is TRBV7-6 and J usage is TRBJ1-1; maybe TRBD1 (6 bases). The CDR3 has 15 amino acids. The germline V gene has CDR1 SGHVS and CDR2 FNYEAQ. V lost 1 base, J lost 4 bases, and 13 bases lay in between. CDR3: CASSLGSGGVTEAFF. The CDR3, as DNA: TGTGCCAGCAGCTTAGGCTCCGGGGGCGTCACTGAAGCTTTCTTT.

This chain connects TRBV13 to TRBJ1-2, with 7 bases identical to TRBD1. J gave up 7 bases and V 4 bases, and 3 bases lay outside the gene matches. The CDR3 runs 12 residues. Germline lookup yields CDR1 PRHDT and CDR2 FYEKMQ (reference sequence). The CDR3 region is CASSSNRGGYTF. The DNA of the CDR3 is TGTGCCAGCAGCTCCAACAGGGGTGGCTACACCTTC.

This clone occurred once. The chain employs TRBV5-5 and TRBJ2-7; the D is unclear. The CDR3 spans 11 residues. The ends were cut back, 0 bases at V and 6 bases at J, with 4 bases in the middle. Germline V CDR1 and CDR2: SGHKS, YYEKEE (reference sequence). In nucleotides, the CDR3 is TGTGCCAGCAGCTTGGCTCGCGAGCAGTACTTC. This translates into CASSLAREQYF.

The chain has TRBV18 and TRBJ1-1, with 7 bases fitting TRBD1. With 3 bases clipped from V and 2 bases from J, the junction kept 9 bases outside the gene matches. The CDR3 is made up of 16 amino acids. Germline values: CDR1 KGHSH, CDR2 LQKENI. CDR3 bases: TGTGCCAGCTCACCCGGGGCAGGGGGATACAACACTGAAGCTTTCTTT. Amino acid sequence: CASSPGAGGYNTEAFF.

In its sample, this clone was seen once. This chain uses TRBV7-9 with TRBJ2-7; D remains ambiguous. Per germline, CDR1 SEHNR and CDR2 FQNEAQ (reference sequence). The CDR3 sequence is 15 residues long. Deletions cut 5 bases from V and 2 bases from J, with 16 bases between. Here the CDR3 reads CASSQDMEGTYEQYF. The CDR3 DNA follows: TGTGCCAGCAGCCAAGATATGGAAGGGACCTACGAGCAGTACTTC.

V usage is TRBV4-3 and J usage is TRBJ2-4; 8 bases agree with TRBD2. The CDR3 is made up of 15 amino acids. The V gene end was trimmed by 3 bases and the J gene end by 9 bases; junction bases not matched to a gene: 10. CDR1 and CDR2 from the germline V gene are LGHNA and YSLEER. The CDR3 region is CASSQTSGTRTIQYF. As DNA, the CDR3 is TGCGCCAGCAGCCAGACATCCGGGACTAGGACCATTCAGTACTTC.

CDR3 region: CASSRSFEGYEQYF. Written as DNA, the CDR3 is TGCGCCAGCAGCCGATCCTTCGAAGGGTACGAGCAGTACTTC. The J gene is TRBJ2-7, the V gene TRBV4-3; D is uncertain. The germline V gene has CDR1 LGHNA and CDR2 YSLEER. V was trimmed by 4 bases and J by 4 bases, leaving 14 bases between them. The CDR3 sequence is 14 residues long.

The chain employs TRBV28 and TRBJ1-1; no definite D call. Germline values: CDR1 MDHEN, CDR2 SYDVKM. There are 13 residues in the CDR3. V was pared by 4 bases and J by 3 bases, with 9 bases between. CDR3 amino acids: CASSSLLYTEAFF. The DNA of the CDR3 is TGTGCCAGCAGTTCGCTTTTGTACACTGAAGCTTTCTTT.

The rearrangement joins TRBV7-3 to TRBJ2-6; 9 bases line up with TRBD1. The CDR3 consists of 18 residues. Per the germline V gene, CDR1 is SGHTA and CDR2 is FQGTGA. Unmatched junction bases numbered 8, after V lost 5 bases and J lost 0 bases. The CDR3 nucleotides read TGTGCCAGCAGCCCGCGGGACAGGGCTTCCTCTGGGGCCAACGTCCTGACTTTC. This translates into CASSPRDRASSGANVLTF. Combining the CDR3 with reference TRBV7-3 and TRBJ2-6 gives the whole variable domain GAGVSQTPSNKVTEKGKYVELRCDPISGHTALYWYRQSLGQGPEFLIYFQGTGAADDSGLPNDRFFAVRPEGSVSTLKIQRTERGDSAVYLCASSPRDRASSGANVLTFGAGSRLTVL.

V is TRBV4-2 and J is TRBJ2-7; D is unresolved. Germline V lookup: CDR1 LGHNA, CDR2 YNFKEQ. Trimming took off 0 bases at V and 0 bases at J, with 6 bases between the two ends. The CDR3 loop spans 14 amino acids. CDR3 nucleotides: TGTGCCAGCAGCCAAGAAGCCTACTCCTACGAGCAGTACTTC. Its translation is CASSQEAYSYEQYF.

This clone showed up just once. V gene TRBV4-2 combines with J gene TRBJ1-4; 9 nucleotides agree with TRBD1. The CDR3 is 15 amino acids. Germline assignment: CDR1 LGHNA and CDR2 YNFKEQ. The V gene end was trimmed by 1 base and the J gene end by 7 bases; junction bases not matched to a gene: 4. DNA for the CDR3: TGTGCCAGCAGCCAAGGAGGGACAGGGAGTGAAAAACTGTTTTTT. Its protein product is CASSQGGTGSEKLFF.

The chain couples TRBV29-1 to TRBJ2-3; D is unclear. The CDR3 runs to 15 residues. The germline V gene has CDR1 SQVTM and CDR2 ANQGSEA. Between the trimmed V and J ends, which lost 1 base and 1 base, there was a span of 12 bases. CDR3 protein: CSVEGLQVGTDTQYF. DNA for the CDR3: TGCAGCGTTGAAGGACTTCAAGTGGGCACAGATACGCAGTATTTT.

The chain is built from TRBV18 and TRBJ2-6; unclear D gene. V lost 2 bases to trimming and J lost 1 base, with 3 bases between them. The CDR3 totals 14 residues. The germline V gene has CDR1 KGHSH and CDR2 LQKENI. This CDR3 is CASSPGSGANVLTF. The CDR3 DNA reads as TGTGCCAGCTCACCAGGGTCTGGGGCCAACGTCCTGACTTTC.

The chain links TRBV15 to TRBJ1-1, with D possibly matching TRBD1 (6 bases). The CDR3 spans 13 residues. CDR1 is LNHNV and CDR2 is YYDKDF in the germline V gene (reference sequence). V dropped 7 bases and J dropped 0 bases, with 9 bases sitting between them. CDR3 bases: TGTGCCACCAAGACAGGACTGAACACTGAAGCTTTCTTT. Protein: CATKTGLNTEAFF.